The 14 T cell receptor beta chains below come from one sample, sequenced in a study of T cells after yellow fever vaccination. TCRdb independently ran MiXCR on the 5' RACE reads; one entry per CDR3 protein. The top ten hold 20% to 30% of the sample, which has a few hundred thousand distinct CDR3 sequences, almost 4% seen once. The sequenced sample was PBMCs, obtained 5 days after the yellow fever booster vaccination. The receptors stem from a man aged 18 to 35 who received the YFV17D yellow fever vaccine.

This clonotype has a count of ten or more. V is TRBV25-1 and J is TRBJ1-2, with 10 bases matching TRBD1. From germline, CDR1 is MGHDK and CDR2 SYGVNS. V dropped 2 bases and J dropped 7; count of bases not matched to a gene: 7. The CDR3 length is 15 residues. The CDR3, as DNA: TGTGCCAGCAGTGAACGGGACAGGGGCGTGCGTGGCTACACCTTC. Translation: CASSERDRGVRGYTF.

There are a few counts of this clonotype. The J gene is TRBJ2-2, the V gene TRBV18; TRBD1 or TRBD2 may be the D gene (5 bases each). From germline, CDR1 is KGHSH and CDR2 LQKENI. The V and J ends lost 5 bases and 1 base respectively, with 14 bases between them. The CDR3 extends over 16 amino acids. CDR3 protein: CASSERDGGNTGELFF. The CDR3 bases are TGTGCCAGCTCAGAAAGGGACGGCGGGAACACCGGGGAGCTGTTTTTT.

The DNA for the CDR3 is TGTGCCAGCAGTTACTCGATCCGGGGCCGATCCGGGGAGCTGTTTTTT. This codes for CASSYSIRGRSGELFF. The rearrangement joins TRBV6-2 or TRBV6-3 to TRBJ2-2; D may correspond to TRBD1 or TRBD2 (5 bases each). Trimming took 0 bases from V and 6 from J, leaving 14 bases between them. The CDR3 consists of 16 residues. Germline V gives CDR1 MNHEY, CDR2 SVGEGT.

The J gene is TRBJ2-3, the V gene TRBV14; D possibly corresponds to TRBD2 (6 bases). Germline V CDR1 and CDR2: SGHDN, FVKESK. CDR3 length: 15 residues. Trimming pared 1 base from V and 1 base from J, leaving 9 bases between. The CDR3 bases are TGTGCCAGCAGCCAAGTTCCTAGCGGCACAGATACGCAGTATTTT. Its translation: CASSQVPSGTDTQYF.

This clonotype has just a few counts. V gene TRBV2 combines with J gene TRBJ1-1; D is possibly TRBD1 (5 bases). Trimming pared 2 bases from V and 7 bases from J, leaving 14 bases between. The CDR3 extends over 14 amino acids. Per germline, CDR1 SNHLY and CDR2 FYNNEI. The CDR3: CASSESPDIFEAFF. The CDR3 DNA reads as TGTGCCAGCAGTGAATCCCCGGACATATTTGAAGCTTTCTTT.

The chain recombines TRBV7-2 with TRBJ1-4, with a tentative D call TRBD1 (6 bases). The V gene lost 0 bases and the J gene lost 10 bases, with 18 bases spanning the gap. Per germline, CDR1 SGHTA and CDR2 FQGNSA. This CDR3 has 16 residues. The chain's CDR3 is CASSLARGHMVAKLFF. The CDR3 DNA follows: TGTGCCAGCAGCTTAGCGCGGGGGCATATGGTAGCAAAACTGTTTTTT.

This clonotype showed up many times. The rearrangement uses TRBV5-6 and TRBJ1-6; the match to TRBD1 covers 10 bases. This CDR3 has 15 residues. Per germline, CDR1 SGHDT and CDR2 YYEEEE. V shed 5 bases, J shed 5 bases, and the junction held 4 bases outside the gene matches. In nucleotides, the CDR3 is TGTGCCAGCAGATGGGGGACAGGGGATAATTCACCCCTCCACTTT. Protein product: CASRWGTGDNSPLHF. The whole variable domain, remainder taken from reference TRBV5-6 and TRBJ1-6, is DAGVTQSPTHLIKTRGQQVTLRCSPKSGHDTVSWYQQALGQGPQFIFQYYEEEERQRGNFPDRFSGHQFPNYSSELNVNALLLGDSALYLCASRWGTGDNSPLHFGNGTRLTVT.

This clonotype was counted a few times. V gene TRBV6-6 combines with J gene TRBJ2-7, with D possibly TRBD1 on 6 matching bases. V lost 7 bases, J lost 3 bases, and 19 bases lay in between. The CDR3 is 15 residues long. Germline V gene sequence: CDR1 MNHNY, CDR2 SVGAGI (reference sequence). The CDR3 coding sequence is TGTGCCAGCACCTCCCAGGGCAGGGGTTTCTACGAGCAGTACTTC. This codes for CASTSQGRGFYEQYF.

This clonotype came up many times. The chain has TRBV5-1 and TRBJ2-5, with D perhaps given as TRBD1 or TRBD2 (6 bases each). Germline V gene sequence: CDR1 SGHRS, CDR2 YFSETQ. Trimming removed 7 bases at V and 5 bases at J, with 18 bases between. The length of the CDR3 is 14 residues. The CDR3 DNA is TGCGCCAGCGGACAAAACAGGGCGGGGGAGACCCAGTACTTC. This encodes CASGQNRAGETQYF.

This clonotype was seen many times. This chain joins TRBV28 and TRBJ2-5; D perhaps matches TRBD1 (5 bases). CDR1 and CDR2 (germline): MDHEN, SYDVKM. The V and J ends lost 6 bases and 5 bases respectively, with 10 bases between them. The CDR3 sequence is 12 residues long. CDR3: CASSRDRETQYF. The CDR3 DNA reads TGTGCCAGCAGCAGGGATCGGGAGACCCAGTACTTC. The full variable domain, in which reference TRBV28 and TRBJ2-5 provide the parts outside the CDR3, is DVKVTQSSRYLVKRTGEKVFLECVQDMDHENMFWYRQDPGLGLRLIYFSYDVKMKEKGDIPEGYSVSREKKERFSLILESASTNQTSMYLCASSRDRETQYFGPGTRLLVL.

This clonotype was seen a handful of times. The chain recombines TRBV30 with TRBJ1-1, with D perhaps matching TRBD1 (6 bases). The CDR3 has 13 residues. With 4 bases removed from V and 2 bases from J, the gap between germline ends came to 11 bases. The germline V gene has CDR1 GTSNPN and CDR2 SVGIG (reference sequence). The CDR3 nucleotides read TGTGCCTGGACCCAGGACAGAAACACTGAAGCTTTCTTT. Translation: CAWTQDRNTEAFF.

This clonotype has only a few counts. V and J are TRBV5-1 and TRBJ2-5, with 9 positions matching TRBD2. With 4 bases clipped from V and 4 bases from J, the junction kept 8 bases outside the gene matches. The CDR3 spans 15 residues. Germline CDR1 SGHRS, CDR2 YFSETQ. CDR3 nucleotide sequence: TGCGCCAGCAGCAGAACCCTAGCGGGGCTAGAGACCCAGTACTTC. Translating gives CASSRTLAGLETQYF.

This clonotype was found a few times. The missing conserved phenylalanine or tryptophan at the end of this CDR3 makes a read error likely. V and J are TRBV7-2 and TRBJ2-1; 8 bases map to TRBD1. After removal of 1 base from V and 8 bases from J, the junction contained 4 bases not matched to a gene. CDR1 and CDR2 (germline): SGHTA, FQGNSA. This CDR3 contains 14 residues. The CDR3 spells CASSLGAGGHEQFL. The CDR3 nucleotides read TGTGCCAGCAGCTTAGGGGCAGGGGGCCATGAGCAGTTCTTA.

The chain uses TRBV7-2 and TRBJ2-7, with D possibly being TRBD1 (5 bases). The germline V gene has CDR1 SGHTA and CDR2 FQGNSA. The V end was cut by 5 bases, the J end by 6 bases, with 14 bases between. The CDR3 consists of 13 residues. For the CDR3, the DNA is TGTGCCAGCAGCCGAGGCAGGGCCGGCGAGCAGTACGTC. Translated, it gives CASSRGRAGEQYV.